This TCR beta chain was sequenced for a study of cytomegalovirus exposure and HLA in healthy donors. This CDR3 comprises 17 residues. CDR1 and CDR2 (germline): SEHNR, FQNEAQ (reference sequence). V was cut by 0 bases and J by 0 bases, with 12 bases left in between. Both 60 Vbeta primers and 13 Jbeta primers went into the PCR. Only in-frame clones appear in the TCRdb table, and some are missing; sequencing was by immunoSEQ multiplex PCR. The table shows 130,000 or so clones, with roughly four fifths occurring only once. Input material: PBMCs. This chain joins TRBV7-9 and TRBJ1-5; D is possibly TRBD1 (5 bases). The receptor was derived from a woman aged 60 to 75 in good health and CMV-seronegative. DNA for the CDR3: TGTGCCAGCAGCTTAGCCTTAACGGGGGATAGCAATCAGCCCCAGCATTTT. Amino acids: CASSLALTGDSNQPQHF.